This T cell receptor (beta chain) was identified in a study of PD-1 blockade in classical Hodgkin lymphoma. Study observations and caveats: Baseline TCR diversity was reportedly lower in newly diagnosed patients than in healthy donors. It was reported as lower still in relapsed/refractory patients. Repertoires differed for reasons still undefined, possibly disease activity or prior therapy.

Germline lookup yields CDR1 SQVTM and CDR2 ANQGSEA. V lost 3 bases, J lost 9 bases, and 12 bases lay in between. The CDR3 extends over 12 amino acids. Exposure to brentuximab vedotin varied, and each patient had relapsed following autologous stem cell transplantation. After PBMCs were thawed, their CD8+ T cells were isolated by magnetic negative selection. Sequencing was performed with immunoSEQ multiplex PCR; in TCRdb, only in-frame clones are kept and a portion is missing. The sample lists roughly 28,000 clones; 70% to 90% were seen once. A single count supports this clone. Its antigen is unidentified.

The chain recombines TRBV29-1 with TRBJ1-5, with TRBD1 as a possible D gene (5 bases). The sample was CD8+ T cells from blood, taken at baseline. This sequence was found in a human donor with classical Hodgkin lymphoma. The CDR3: CSVDDGGGPQHF. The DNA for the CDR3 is TGCAGCGTTGATGATGGGGGGGGGCCCCAGCATTTT.